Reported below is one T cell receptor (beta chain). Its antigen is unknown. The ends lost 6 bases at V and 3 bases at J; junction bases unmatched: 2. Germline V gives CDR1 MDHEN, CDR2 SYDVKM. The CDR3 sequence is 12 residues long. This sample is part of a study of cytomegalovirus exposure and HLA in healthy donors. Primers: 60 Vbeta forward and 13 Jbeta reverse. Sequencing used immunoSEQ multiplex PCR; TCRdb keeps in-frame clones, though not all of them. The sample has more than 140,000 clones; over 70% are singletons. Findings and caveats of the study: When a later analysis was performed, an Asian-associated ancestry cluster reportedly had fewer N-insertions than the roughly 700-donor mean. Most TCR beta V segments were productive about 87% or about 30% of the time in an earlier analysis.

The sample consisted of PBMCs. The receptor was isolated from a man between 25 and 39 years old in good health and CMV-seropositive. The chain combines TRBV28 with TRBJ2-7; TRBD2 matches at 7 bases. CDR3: CASRGLRYEQYF. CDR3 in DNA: TGTGCCAGCAGGGGACTACGCTACGAGCAGTACTTC.